The 22 T cell receptor beta chains given below trace back to one sample, sequenced in a study of CD8 T cells in ankylosing spondylitis. TCRdb reprocessed the 5' RACE reads via MiXCR and lists one record per CDR3 protein. The sample records about 340,000 distinct CDR3 sequences, about 15% being singletons. The specimen was blood, either unsorted or a sorted T cell fraction (not recorded which). The source is a male donor with ankylosing spondylitis or in good health (not recorded which).

The rearrangement links TRBV27 to TRBJ2-3, with a tentative D call TRBD1 (6 bases). Germline V gene lookup returns CDR1 MNHEY and CDR2 SMNVEV (reference sequence). Trimming removed 4 bases from V and 2 bases from J, with 19 bases in between. The CDR3 is made up of 17 amino acids. CDR3 protein: CASSSTPRTDFTDTQYF. In DNA, the CDR3 is TGTGCCAGCAGTTCCACCCCTCGGACAGACTTCACAGATACGCAGTATTTT.

This clonotype showed up many times. The rearrangement joins TRBV10-3 to TRBJ1-1; possibly TRBD1 for D (6 bases). Between the trimmed V and J ends, which lost 11 bases and 7 bases, there was a span of 23 bases. This CDR3 contains 14 residues. CDR1 ENHRY and CDR2 SYGVKD come from the germline V gene. The CDR3 is CASAPPGQPFEAFF. The CDR3 DNA reads as TGTGCCTCCGCCCCCCCCGGACAGCCGTTTGAAGCTTTCTTT.

This clonotype turned up a few times. This chain uses TRBV7-9 with TRBJ1-1; a weak D match, TRBD1 (5 bases). The CDR3 length is 15 residues. Germline V gives CDR1 SEHNR, CDR2 FQNEAQ (reference sequence). V was clipped by 2 bases and J by 2 bases, with 12 bases between them. The CDR3 loop is CASSLLGGVNTEAFF. For the CDR3, the DNA is TGTGCCAGCAGCTTATTGGGGGGAGTTAACACTGAAGCTTTCTTT.

V usage is TRBV2 and J usage is TRBJ2-3; tentatively, D is TRBD2 (5 bases). Trimming took 0 bases from V and 10 from J, leaving 17 bases between them. The germline V gene encodes CDR1 SNHLY and CDR2 FYNNEI. CDR3 length: 15 residues. The CDR3: CASSEARTPREAQYF. The CDR3 DNA sequence: TGTGCCAGCAGTGAAGCGAGGACTCCCCGGGAAGCGCAGTATTTT.

The chain joins TRBV7-2 to TRBJ1-3; a weak D match, TRBD1 (5 bases). This CDR3 region has 17 residues. V was shortened by 4 bases and J by 4 bases, with 20 bases between the two germline ends. Per germline, CDR1 SGHTA and CDR2 FQGNSA. This chain's CDR3 is CASSSYAGRGGGNTIYF. DNA of the CDR3: TGTGCCAGCAGCTCCTACGCGGGACGGGGCGGAGGAAACACCATATATTTT. Filled out from reference TRBV7-2 and TRBJ1-3, the complete variable domain reads GAGVSQSPSNKVTEKGKDVELRCDPISGHTALYWYRQSLGQGLEFLIYFQGNSAPDKSGLPSDRFSAERTGGSVSTLTIQRTQQEDSAVYLCASSSYAGRGGGNTIYFGEGSWLTVV.

Ten or more counts support this clonotype. The rearrangement joins TRBV2 to TRBJ2-1; the D call may be TRBD1 or TRBD2 (5 bases each). Germline CDR1 and CDR2: SNHLY and FYNNEI. Trimming took off 7 bases at V and 0 bases at J, with 10 bases between the two ends. The CDR3 runs to 14 residues. The CDR3: CASNEGSSYNEQFF. CDR3 coding DNA: TGTGCCAGCAACGAGGGGAGCTCCTACAATGAGCAGTTCTTC. The full variable domain, completed using reference TRBV2 and TRBJ2-1, is EPEVTQTPSHQVTQMGQEVILRCVPISNHLYFYWYRQILGQKVEFLVSFYNNEISEKSEIFDDQFSVERPDGSNFTLKIRSTKLEDSAMYFCASNEGSSYNEQFFGPGTRLTVL.

This clonotype has just a few counts. The chain links TRBV7-9 to TRBJ1-2; D is unresolved. This CDR3 spans 14 amino acids. V lost 5 bases to trimming and J lost 8 bases, with 18 bases between them. The germline CDR1 and CDR2 sequences are SEHNR and FQNEAQ (reference sequence). The CDR3 loop reads CASSLRPAIGGYTF. DNA of the CDR3: TGTGCCAGCAGCCTACGACCGGCGATTGGAGGCTACACCTTC.

Only a few counts were recorded for this clonotype. V gene TRBV9 combines with J gene TRBJ2-7; no clear D. Germline loops: CDR1 SGDLS, CDR2 YYNGEE. This CDR3 has 16 residues. V lost 3 bases, J lost 0 bases, and 16 bases lay in between. The CDR3 loop is CASSAATNTISYEQYF. The CDR3 DNA reads as TGTGCCAGCAGCGCCGCTACTAATACTATCTCCTACGAGCAGTACTTC.

This clonotype was seen a few times. This sequence joins TRBV3-1 and TRBJ2-1; the D gene is possibly TRBD1 (6 bases). This CDR3 region has 11 residues. V shed 3 bases and J shed 12 bases, with 9 bases lying between them. Germline CDR1 is LGHDT and CDR2 is YNNKEL (reference sequence). In nucleotides, the CDR3 is TGTGCCAGCAGCCAGGGGGCTGGGCAGTTCTTC. Translated: CASSQGAGQFF.

This clonotype was counted only a few times. The rearrangement uses TRBV4-1 and TRBJ2-5; D not resolved. Trimming took 4 bases from V and 4 from J, leaving 10 bases between them. The CDR3 runs to 13 residues. CDR1 is MGHRA, CDR2 YSYEKL, per germline. CDR3 residues: CASSPMAGETQYF. Here the CDR3 DNA reads TGCGCCAGCAGCCCCATGGCAGGAGAGACCCAGTACTTC.

This clonotype was seen more than once but under ten times. This sequence joins TRBV12-3 or TRBV12-4 and TRBJ2-6; D is uncertain. Trimming took off 7 bases at V and 0 bases at J, with 13 bases between the two ends. This CDR3 is built from 16 residues. Here the CDR3 reads CASTPSRSSGANVLTF. CDR3 nucleotides: TGTGCCAGCACCCCGTCTCGATCCTCTGGGGCCAACGTCCTGACTTTC.

The chain couples TRBV20-1 to TRBJ2-7; no definite D call. The CDR3 is made up of 13 amino acids. Germline CDR1 DFQATT, CDR2 SNEGSKA (reference sequence). The V and J ends lost 3 bases and 2 bases respectively, with 11 bases between them. The CDR3 sequence: CSARNFRTYEQYF. DNA of the CDR3: TGCAGTGCTAGGAACTTCCGAACCTACGAGCAGTACTTC.

The chain recombines TRBV12-3 or TRBV12-4 with TRBJ1-1, with D perhaps matching TRBD1 (6 bases). Trimming removed 6 bases at V and 1 base at J, with 12 bases between. The CDR3 sequence is 14 residues long. CDR3 nucleotide sequence: TGTGCCAGCAGGGGGACAAGAAGGAACACTGAAGCTTTCTTT. Translation gives CASRGTRRNTEAFF.

In this sample, this clonotype turned up a few times. This chain joins TRBV7-8 and TRBJ1-2, with D possibly matching TRBD1 (5 bases). Germline V gene lookup returns CDR1 SGHVS and CDR2 FQNEAQ. The CDR3 totals 14 residues. Trimming shortened V by 4 bases and J by 5 bases, and 14 bases separated the two germline ends. In DNA, the CDR3 is TGTGCCAGCAGCTCGAACGCAGGGCGGTATGGCTACACCTTC. Protein sequence: CASSSNAGRYGYTF.

This clonotype has just a few counts. The V gene is TRBV5-1, the J gene TRBJ2-3; D ambiguous. Germline loops: CDR1 SGHRS, CDR2 YFSETQ. Trimming pared 5 bases from V and 4 bases from J, leaving 8 bases between. This CDR3 has 12 residues. The CDR3 region is CASSSMADTQYF. The CDR3 nucleotides read TGCGCCAGCAGTAGTATGGCAGATACGCAGTATTTT.

This rearrangement joins TRBV3-1 to TRBJ2-3; no clear D gene. This CDR3 spans 12 amino acids. Trimming removed 1 base from V and 7 bases from J, with 6 bases in between. Germline V lookup: CDR1 LGHDT, CDR2 YNNKEL (reference sequence). The CDR3 DNA sequence: TGTGCCAGCAGCCAAGTGAAGAATACGCAGTATTTT. Protein: CASSQVKNTQYF.

This clonotype occurred a few times. V is TRBV10-3 and J is TRBJ2-7; D call uncertain. The CDR3 loop spans 11 amino acids. The V end lost 3 bases, the J end lost 6 bases, and 6 bases lay between the germline ends. Germline CDR1 is ENHRY and CDR2 is SYGVKD. The CDR3 nucleotides read TGTGCCATCAGTGATATGGGCGAGCAGTACTTC. Amino acid sequence: CAISDMGEQYF.

This chain connects TRBV7-2 to TRBJ2-3; 11 nucleotides agree with TRBD2. There are 18 residues in the CDR3. J lost 0 bases, V lost 0 bases, and 5 bases had no gene match. Per germline, CDR1 SGHTA and CDR2 FQGNSA. Here the CDR3 reads CASSLAPLAGGSTDTQYF. CDR3 nucleotides: TGTGCCAGCAGCTTAGCCCCCCTAGCGGGGGGAAGCACAGATACGCAGTATTTT.

The chain couples TRBV9 to TRBJ2-7; no clear D gene. CDR1 and CDR2 from the germline V gene are SGDLS and YYNGEE. V lost 4 bases to trimming and J lost 7 bases, with 18 bases between them. There are 14 residues in the CDR3. The CDR3 nucleotides are TGTGCCAGCAGCCCTTCATGGTCCAAAGGGGAGCAGTACTTC. It translates to CASSPSWSKGEQYF.

The V and J genes are TRBV7-9 and TRBJ2-7; 14 bases map to TRBD2. The ends lost 5 bases at V and 5 bases at J; junction bases unmatched: 5. Germline CDR1 and CDR2: SEHNR and FQNEAQ (reference sequence). This CDR3 contains 15 residues. DNA of the CDR3: TGTGCCAGCAGCCGGACTAGCGGGAGGAGCCACGAGCAGTACTTC. This gives the protein CASSRTSGRSHEQYF. The full variable domain, in which reference TRBV7-9 and TRBJ2-7 provide the parts outside the CDR3, is DTGVSQNPRHKITKRGQNVTFRCDPISEHNRLYWYRQTLGQGPEFLTYFQNEAQLEKSRLLSDRFSAERPKGSFSTLEIQRTEQGDSAMYLCASSRTSGRSHEQYFGPGTRLTVT.

This clonotype appeared a few times. The chain combines TRBV4-2 with TRBJ1-4, with TRBD1 as a possible D gene (5 bases). Trimming stripped 0 bases from V and 6 bases from J, with 11 bases between. The CDR3 contains 15 residues. Germline loops: CDR1 LGHNA, CDR2 YNFKEQ. The CDR3: CASSQDLRVDEKLFF. CDR3 nucleotides: TGTGCCAGCAGCCAAGATCTCAGGGTTGATGAAAAACTGTTTTTT.

This clonotype has a handful of counts. The chain employs TRBV6-1 and TRBJ2-7; no clear D gene. The CDR3 loop spans 14 amino acids. The germline CDR1 and CDR2 sequences are MNHNS and SASEGT. Trimming left V 0 bases short and J 4 bases short, with 10 bases between. The CDR3 bases are TGTGCCAGCAGTGAAGCGATGAACCTTTACGAGCAGTACTTC. Protein sequence: CASSEAMNLYEQYF.